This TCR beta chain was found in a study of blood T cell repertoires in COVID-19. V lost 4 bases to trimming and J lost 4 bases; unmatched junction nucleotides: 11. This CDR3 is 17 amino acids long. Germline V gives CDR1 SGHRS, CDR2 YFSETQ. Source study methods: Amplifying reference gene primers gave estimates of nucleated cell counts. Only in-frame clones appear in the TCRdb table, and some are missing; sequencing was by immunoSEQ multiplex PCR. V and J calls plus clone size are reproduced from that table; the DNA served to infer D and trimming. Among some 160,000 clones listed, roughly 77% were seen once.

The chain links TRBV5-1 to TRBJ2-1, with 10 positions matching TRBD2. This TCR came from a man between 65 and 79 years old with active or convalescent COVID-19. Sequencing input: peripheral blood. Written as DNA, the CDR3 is TGCGCCAGCAGCACCTGGGGGCTAGCGGGGGCTTACAATGAGCAGTTCTTC. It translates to CASSTWGLAGAYNEQFF.